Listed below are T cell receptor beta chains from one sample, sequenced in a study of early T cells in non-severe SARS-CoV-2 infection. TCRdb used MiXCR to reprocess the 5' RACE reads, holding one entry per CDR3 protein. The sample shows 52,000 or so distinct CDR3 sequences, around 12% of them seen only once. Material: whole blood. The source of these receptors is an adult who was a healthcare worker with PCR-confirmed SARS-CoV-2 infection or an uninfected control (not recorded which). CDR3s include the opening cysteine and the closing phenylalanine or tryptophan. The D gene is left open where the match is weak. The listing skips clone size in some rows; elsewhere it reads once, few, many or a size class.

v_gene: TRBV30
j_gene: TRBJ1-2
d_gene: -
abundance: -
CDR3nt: TGTGCCTGGAGTGTAGCGGGAATCGGCGGCTACACCTTC
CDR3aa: CAWSVAGIGGYTF

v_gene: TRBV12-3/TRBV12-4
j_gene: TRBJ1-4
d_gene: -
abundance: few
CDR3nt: -
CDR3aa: CASSSSNHRGPEKLFF

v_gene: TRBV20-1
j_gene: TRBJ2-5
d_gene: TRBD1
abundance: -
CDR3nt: TGCAGTGCTAGAGAATCACAGGGGGGAGAGACCCAGTACTTC
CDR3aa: CSARESQGGETQYF

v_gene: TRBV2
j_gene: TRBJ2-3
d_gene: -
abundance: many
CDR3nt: TGTGCCAGCAGTGAAACGGGGGCCAGCACAGATACGCAGTATTTT
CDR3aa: CASSETGASTDTQYF

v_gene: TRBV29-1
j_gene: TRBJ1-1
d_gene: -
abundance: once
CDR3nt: TGCAGCGTTGACCGACTGGGGAGGAACACTGAAGCTTTCTTT
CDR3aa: CSVDRLGRNTEAFF

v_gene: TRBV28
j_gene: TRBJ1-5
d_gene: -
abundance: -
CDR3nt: TGTGCCAGCAGTTTGACGGGACAGCCCCAGCATTTT
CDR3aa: CASSLTGQPQHF

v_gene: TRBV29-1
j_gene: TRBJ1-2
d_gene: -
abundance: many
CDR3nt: TGCAGCGTTGCCTTGACGGAATATTATGGCTACACCTTC
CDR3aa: CSVALTEYYGYTF

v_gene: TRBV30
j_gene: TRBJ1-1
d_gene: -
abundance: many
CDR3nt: TGTGCCTGCGTGAGAATGAACACTGAAGCTTTCTTT
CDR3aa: CACVRMNTEAFF

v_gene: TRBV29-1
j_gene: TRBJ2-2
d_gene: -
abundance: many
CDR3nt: TGCAGCGTTGGAGTAAGTCTAAGCACCGGGGAGCTGTTTTTT
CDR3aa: CSVGVSLSTGELFF

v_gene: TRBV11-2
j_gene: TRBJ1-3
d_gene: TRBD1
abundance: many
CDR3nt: TGTGCCAGCAGCCTAACGACAGGGTTGAACTCTGGAAACACCATATATTTT
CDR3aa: CASSLTTGLNSGNTIYF

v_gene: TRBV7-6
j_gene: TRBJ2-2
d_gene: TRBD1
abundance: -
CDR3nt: TGTGCCAGCAGCTTAGGTTTGGGGACAGGGGCCCTGAACACCGGGGAGCTGTTTTTT
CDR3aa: CASSLGLGTGALNTGELFF

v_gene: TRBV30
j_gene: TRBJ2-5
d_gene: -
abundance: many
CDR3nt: TGTGCCTGGAGTCTCGAGGGTAGGAAAGAGACCCAGTACTTC
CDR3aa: CAWSLEGRKETQYF

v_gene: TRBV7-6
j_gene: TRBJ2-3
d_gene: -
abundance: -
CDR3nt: TGTGCCAGTGCTGTTCGGGGGCCAAACACAGATACGCAGTATTTT
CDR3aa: CASAVRGPNTDTQYF

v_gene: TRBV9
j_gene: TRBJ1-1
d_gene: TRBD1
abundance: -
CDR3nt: TGTGCCAGCAGCGTACTAGACAGGGGACTCACTGAAGCTTTCTTT
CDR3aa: CASSVLDRGLTEAFF

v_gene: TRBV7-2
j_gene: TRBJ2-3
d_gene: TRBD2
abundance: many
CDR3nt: TGTGCCAGCAGCTTTTCACTAGCGGGGAAGTGGGATACGCAGTATTTT
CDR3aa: CASSFSLAGKWDTQYF

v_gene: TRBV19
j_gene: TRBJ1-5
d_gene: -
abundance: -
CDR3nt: TGTGCCAGTAGTATATTGCGCAGACAGGATAGCAATCAGCCCCAGCATTTT
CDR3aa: CASSILRRQDSNQPQHF

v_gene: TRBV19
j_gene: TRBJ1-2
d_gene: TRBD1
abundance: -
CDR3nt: TGTGCCAGTAGCAGGACAGGGATAAACTGTGGCTACACCTTC
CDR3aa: CASSRTGINCGYTF

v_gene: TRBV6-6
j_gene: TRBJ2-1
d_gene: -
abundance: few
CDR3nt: TGTGCCAGCAGTTGGAGTCAGGACAATGAGCAGTTCTTC
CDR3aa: CASSWSQDNEQFF

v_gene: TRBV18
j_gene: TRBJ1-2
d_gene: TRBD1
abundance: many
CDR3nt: TGTGCCAGCTCACCGACAGGGGAATTTGGCTACACCTTC
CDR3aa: CASSPTGEFGYTF

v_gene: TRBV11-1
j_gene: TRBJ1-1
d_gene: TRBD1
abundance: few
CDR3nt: TGTGCCAGCAGCTTGGACAGGGGGAACACTGAAGCTTTCTTT
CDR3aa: CASSLDRGNTEAFF

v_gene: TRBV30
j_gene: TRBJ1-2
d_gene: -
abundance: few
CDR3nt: TGTGCCTGGAGATATTGGGGCTACTATGGCTACACCTTC
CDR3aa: CAWRYWGYYGYTF

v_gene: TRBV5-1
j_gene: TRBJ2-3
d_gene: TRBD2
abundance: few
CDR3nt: TGCGCCAGCAGCGGACTAGCCGACACAGATACGCAGTATTTT
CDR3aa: CASSGLADTDTQYF

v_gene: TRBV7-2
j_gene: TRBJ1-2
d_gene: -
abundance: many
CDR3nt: TGTGCCAGCAGCTTAGAACAGGGTCGGGCCTATGGCTACACCTTC
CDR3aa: CASSLEQGRAYGYTF

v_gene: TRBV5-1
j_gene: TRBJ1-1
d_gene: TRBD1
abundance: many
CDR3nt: TGCGCCAGCAGCCCAGGGGCAGGGGGAGTGTCCACTGAAGCTTTCTTT
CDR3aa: CASSPGAGGVSTEAFF

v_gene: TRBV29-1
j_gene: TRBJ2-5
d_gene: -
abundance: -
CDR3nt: TGCAGCGTTGGGGTGGAGACCCAGTACTTC
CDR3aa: CSVGVETQYF

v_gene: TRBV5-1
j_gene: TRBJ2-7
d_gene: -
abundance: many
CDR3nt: TGCGCCAGCAGCACCACGTCAGGGGACGAGCAGTACTTC
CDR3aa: CASSTTSGDEQYF

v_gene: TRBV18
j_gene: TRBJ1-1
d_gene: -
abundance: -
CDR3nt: TGTGCCAGCTCAACCGACCGGAACACTGAAGCTTTCTTT
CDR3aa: CASSTDRNTEAFF

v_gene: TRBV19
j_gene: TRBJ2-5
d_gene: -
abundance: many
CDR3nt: TGTGCCAGTAGTATCCGGGGAGAGACCCAGTACTTC
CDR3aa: CASSIRGETQYF

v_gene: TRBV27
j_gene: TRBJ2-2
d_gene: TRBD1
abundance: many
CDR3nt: TGTGCCAGCACGAGCTTAGGGACAGGGGCCCCCGGGGAGCTGTTTTTT
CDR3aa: CASTSLGTGAPGELFF

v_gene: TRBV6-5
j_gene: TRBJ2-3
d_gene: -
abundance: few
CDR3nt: TGTGCCAGCAGTTACTCGCCTAGCGTAGGTGATACGCAGTATTTT
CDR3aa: CASSYSPSVGDTQYF

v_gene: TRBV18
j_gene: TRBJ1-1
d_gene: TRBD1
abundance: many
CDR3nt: TGTGCCAGCACCAGGACAGGGCGGAACACTGAAGCTTTCTTT
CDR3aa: CASTRTGRNTEAFF

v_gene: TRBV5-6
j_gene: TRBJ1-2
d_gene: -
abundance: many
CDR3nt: TGTGCCAGCAGCCCGATCCGGGGCAACTATGGCTACACCTTC
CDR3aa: CASSPIRGNYGYTF

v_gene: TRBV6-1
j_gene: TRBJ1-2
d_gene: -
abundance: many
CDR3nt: TGTGCCAGCACGGCGGGAGCTAACTATGGCTACACCTTC
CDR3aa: CASTAGANYGYTF

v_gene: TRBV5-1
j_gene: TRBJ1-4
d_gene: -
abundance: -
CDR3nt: TGCGCCAGCAGCGCCGTTCGGGGGGATGAAAAACTGTTTTTT
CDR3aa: CASSAVRGDEKLFF

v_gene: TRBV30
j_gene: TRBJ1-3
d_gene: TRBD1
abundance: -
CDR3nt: TGTGCCTGGAGTGCGCCCTCAGGGGGCGCGGGGGGAAACACCATATATTTT
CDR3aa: CAWSAPSGGAGGNTIYF

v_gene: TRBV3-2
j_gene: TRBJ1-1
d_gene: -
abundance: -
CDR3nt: TGTGCCAGCAGCTGTATCCAGAAACAGGGGAACACTGAAGCTTTCTTT
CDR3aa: CASSCIQKQGNTEAFF

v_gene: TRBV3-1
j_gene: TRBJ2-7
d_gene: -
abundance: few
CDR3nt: TGTGCCAGCAGCCTGGGTCAAAAGCCGGGCGAGCAGTACTTC
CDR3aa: CASSLGQKPGEQYF

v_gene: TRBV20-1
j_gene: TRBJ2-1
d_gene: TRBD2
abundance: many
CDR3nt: TGCAGTGCAAGACTAGCGGGGGTTTACAATGAGCAGTTCTTC
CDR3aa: CSARLAGVYNEQFF

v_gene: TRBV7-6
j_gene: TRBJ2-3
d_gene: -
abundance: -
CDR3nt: TGTGCCAGCAGCATGGGACACTTAAGCACAGATACGCAGTATTTT
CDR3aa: CASSMGHLSTDTQYF

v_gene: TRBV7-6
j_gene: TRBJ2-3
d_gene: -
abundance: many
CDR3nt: TGTGCCAGCAGCTTAGGGGCCCGGAGGCGCGTAGATACGCAGTATTTT
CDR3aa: CASSLGARRRVDTQYF

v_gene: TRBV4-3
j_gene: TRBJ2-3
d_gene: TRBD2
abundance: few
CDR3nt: TGCGCCAGCAGCCAAGGCGCGGGGGGGAGCACAGATACGCAGTATTTT
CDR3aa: CASSQGAGGSTDTQYF

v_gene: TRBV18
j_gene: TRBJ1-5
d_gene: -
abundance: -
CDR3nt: TGTGCCAGCTCACCAGGGGGGCGGCAGCCCCAGCATTTT
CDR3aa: CASSPGGRQPQHF